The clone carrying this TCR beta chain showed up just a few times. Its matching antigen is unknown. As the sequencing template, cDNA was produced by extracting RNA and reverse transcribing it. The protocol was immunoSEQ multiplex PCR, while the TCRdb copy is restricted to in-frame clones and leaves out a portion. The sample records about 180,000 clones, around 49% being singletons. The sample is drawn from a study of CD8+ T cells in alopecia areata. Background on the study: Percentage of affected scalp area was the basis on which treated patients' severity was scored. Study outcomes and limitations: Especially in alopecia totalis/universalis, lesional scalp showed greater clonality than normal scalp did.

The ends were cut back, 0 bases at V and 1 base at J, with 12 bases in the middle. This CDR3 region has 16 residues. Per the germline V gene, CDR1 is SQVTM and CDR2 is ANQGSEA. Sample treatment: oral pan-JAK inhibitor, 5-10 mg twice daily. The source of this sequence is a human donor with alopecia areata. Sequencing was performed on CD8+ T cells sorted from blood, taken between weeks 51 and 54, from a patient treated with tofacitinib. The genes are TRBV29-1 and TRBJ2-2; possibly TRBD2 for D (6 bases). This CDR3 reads CSVEDPRGQNTGELFF. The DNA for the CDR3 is TGCAGCGTTGAAGATCCGCGGGGCCAGAACACCGGGGAGCTGTTTTTT.